This T cell receptor beta chain was profiled in a study of blood T cell repertoires in COVID-19. The study drew participants aged roughly 18 to 95 years from 20 to 30 US areas. In the original processing: Amplification with reference gene primers provided the estimates of nucleated cell counts. Profiling relied on immunoSEQ multiplex PCR, and the TCRdb table lists in-frame clones only, not all of them. V and J calls and clone size are as listed in that table; D and trimming were resolved from the DNA. The sample holds about 250,000 clones; around 88% are singletons and the top ten take roughly 9%. The CDR3 runs to 19 residues. The V gene's germline CDR1 is MDHEN and CDR2 SYDVKM. Trimming removed 7 bases at V and 0 bases at J, with 25 bases between.

The chain combines TRBV28 with TRBJ1-5, with D unresolved. Sequenced material: PBMCs or T cells enriched from blood (not recorded which). The TCR was taken from a middle-aged man who had recovered from COVID-19. The CDR3 loop reads CASTQTTGLTVYSNQPQHF. For the CDR3, the DNA is TGTGCCAGCACTCAGACTACCGGACTGACCGTTTATAGCAATCAGCCCCAGCATTTT.